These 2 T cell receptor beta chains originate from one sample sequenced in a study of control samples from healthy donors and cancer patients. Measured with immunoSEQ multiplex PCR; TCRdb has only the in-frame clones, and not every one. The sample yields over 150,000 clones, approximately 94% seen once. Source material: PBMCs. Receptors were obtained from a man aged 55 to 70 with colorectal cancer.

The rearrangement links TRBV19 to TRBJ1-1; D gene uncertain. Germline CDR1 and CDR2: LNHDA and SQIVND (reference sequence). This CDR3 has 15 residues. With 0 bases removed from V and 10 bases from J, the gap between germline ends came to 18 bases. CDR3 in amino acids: CASSIDPAGASPAFF. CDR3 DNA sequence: TGTGCCAGTAGTATAGATCCAGCGGGAGCGAGCCCAGCTTTCTTT. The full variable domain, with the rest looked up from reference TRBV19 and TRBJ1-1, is DGGITQSPKYLFRKEGQNVTLSCEQNLNHDAMYWYRQDPGQGLRLIYYSQIVNDFQKGDIAEGYSVSREKKESFPLTVTSAQKNPTAFYLCASSIDPAGASPAFFGQGTRLTVV.

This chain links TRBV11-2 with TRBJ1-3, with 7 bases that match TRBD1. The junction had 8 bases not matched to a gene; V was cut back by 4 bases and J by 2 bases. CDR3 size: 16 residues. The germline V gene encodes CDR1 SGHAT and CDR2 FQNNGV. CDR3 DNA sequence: TGTGCCAGCAGCTCAATCGAGAGGGGGCCTGGAAACACCATATATTTT. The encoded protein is CASSSIERGPGNTIYF.